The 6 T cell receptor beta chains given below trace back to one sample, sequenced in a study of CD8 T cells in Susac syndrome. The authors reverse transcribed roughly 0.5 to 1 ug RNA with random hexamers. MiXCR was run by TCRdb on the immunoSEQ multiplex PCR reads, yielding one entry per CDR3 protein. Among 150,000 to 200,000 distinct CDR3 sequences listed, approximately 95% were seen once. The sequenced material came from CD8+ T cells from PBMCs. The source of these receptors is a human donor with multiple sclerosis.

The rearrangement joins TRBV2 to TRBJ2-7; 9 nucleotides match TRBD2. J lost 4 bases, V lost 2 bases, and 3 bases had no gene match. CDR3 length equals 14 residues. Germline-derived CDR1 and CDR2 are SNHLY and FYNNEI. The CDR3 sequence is CASSELAGWYEQYF. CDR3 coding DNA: TGTGCCAGCAGTGAACTAGCGGGGTGGTACGAGCAGTACTTC.

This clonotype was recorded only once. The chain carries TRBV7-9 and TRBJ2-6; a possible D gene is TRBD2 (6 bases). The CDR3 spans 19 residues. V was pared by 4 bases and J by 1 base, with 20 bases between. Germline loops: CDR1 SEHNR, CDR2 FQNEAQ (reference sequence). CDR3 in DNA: TGTGCCAGCAGCTCACCTCAGACAGTTCGGGGGTCTGGGGCCAACGTCCTGACTTTC. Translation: CASSSPQTVRGSGANVLTF.

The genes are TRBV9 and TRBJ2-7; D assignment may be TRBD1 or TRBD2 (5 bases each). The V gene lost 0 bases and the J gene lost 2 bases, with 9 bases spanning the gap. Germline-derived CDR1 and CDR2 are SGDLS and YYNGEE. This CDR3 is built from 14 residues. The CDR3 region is CASSVGGEPYEQYF. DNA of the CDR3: TGTGCCAGCAGCGTAGGAGGGGAACCCTACGAGCAGTACTTC.

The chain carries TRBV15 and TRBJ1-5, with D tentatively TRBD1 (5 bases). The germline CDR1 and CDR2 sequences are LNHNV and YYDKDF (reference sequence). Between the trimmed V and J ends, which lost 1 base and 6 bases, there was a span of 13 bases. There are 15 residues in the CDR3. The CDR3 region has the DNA TGTGCCACCAGCAGAGCCCCGGGGGGAAGTCAGCCCCAGCATTTT. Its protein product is CATSRAPGGSQPQHF.

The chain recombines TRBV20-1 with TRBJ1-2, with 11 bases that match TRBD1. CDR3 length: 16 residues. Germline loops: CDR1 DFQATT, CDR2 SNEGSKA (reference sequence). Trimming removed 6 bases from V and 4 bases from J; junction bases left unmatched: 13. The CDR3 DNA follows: TGCAGTGCACCCGGGACAGGGGGGACGGACGTCTATGGCTACACCTTC. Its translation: CSAPGTGGTDVYGYTF.

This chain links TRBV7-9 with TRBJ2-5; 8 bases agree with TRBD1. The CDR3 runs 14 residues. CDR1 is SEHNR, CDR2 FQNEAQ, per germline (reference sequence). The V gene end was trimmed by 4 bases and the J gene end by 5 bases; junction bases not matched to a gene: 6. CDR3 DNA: TGTGCCAGCAGCTCTCGGACAGGGACGGAGACCCAGTACTTC. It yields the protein CASSSRTGTETQYF.